The 13 T cell receptor beta chains given below trace back to one sample, sequenced in a study of T cell repertoires in cytomegalovirus infection. The antigens these receptors bind are not known. TCRdb itself ran the reads through MiXCR, one entry per CDR3 protein. Of around 570,000 distinct CDR3 sequences in the sample, 40% were seen once. Sequences were derived from cultured PBMCs, sampled from culture after CMV antigen stimulation. The receptors originated from a human donor in good health (CMV status not recorded). Some clones in this sample may be carry-over from other donors' samples.

CDR3 sequence: CATSDSRGTSDEQFF. Written as DNA, the CDR3 is TGTGCCACCAGTGATTCCCGCGGGACTAGTGATGAGCAGTTCTTC. V usage is TRBV24-1 and J usage is TRBJ2-1; 8 bases agree with TRBD2. The CDR3 extends over 15 amino acids. The junction had 7 bases not matched to a gene; V was cut back by 2 bases and J by 8 bases. Per the germline V gene, CDR1 is KGHDR and CDR2 is SFDVKD.

The V call is TRBV12-3 or TRBV12-4, the J call TRBJ2-7; D remains unclear. V was pared by 5 bases and J by 4 bases, with 15 bases between. The CDR3 extends over 14 amino acids. The CDR3 loop reads CASSPVGVPYEQYF. The CDR3 DNA sequence: TGTGCCAGCAGTCCAGTTGGAGTGCCTTACGAGCAGTACTTC.

This clonotype was observed a few times. V and J are TRBV19 and TRBJ2-3; 8 nucleotides align to TRBD1. Germline V CDR1 and CDR2: LNHDA, SQIVND (reference sequence). V shed 8 bases, J shed 0 bases, and the junction held 10 bases outside the gene matches. This CDR3 contains 16 residues. Here the CDR3 reads CASAPWTGFSTDTQYF. The DNA of the CDR3 is TGTGCCAGTGCCCCCTGGACAGGGTTTAGCACAGATACGCAGTATTTT.

The chain employs TRBV18 and TRBJ1-1, with 8 bases identical to TRBD1. From germline, CDR1 is KGHSH and CDR2 LQKENI. The CDR3 contains 16 residues. The V and J ends lost 3 bases and 6 bases, in that order; junction bases with no gene match: 12. The CDR3 nucleotides read TGTGCCAGCTCACCCGTCCCGGGACAGGTCTCGGCTGAAGCTTTCTTT. Its translation is CASSPVPGQVSAEAFF.

The chain employs TRBV10-3 and TRBJ2-7; TRBD1 matches at 10 bases. V shed 3 bases and J 4 bases; nucleotides not matched to a gene: 6. CDR1 is ENHRY, CDR2 SYGVKD, per germline. This CDR3 has 15 amino acids. DNA for the CDR3: TGTGCCATCAGTGACCCGGACAGGGGGAGTTACGAGCAGTACTTC. Translation gives CAISDPDRGSYEQYF.

This chain links TRBV4-1 with TRBJ2-1; 9 bases are a match to TRBD1. J lost 7 bases, V lost 3 bases, and 4 bases had no gene match. Germline V CDR1 and CDR2: MGHRA, YSYEKL. CDR3 length: 14 amino acids. CDR3 region: CASSQPGQGNEQFF. Here the CDR3 DNA reads TGCGCCAGCAGCCAGCCGGGACAGGGTAATGAGCAGTTCTTC.

This clonotype was detected ten times or more. This chain connects TRBV7-2 to TRBJ2-7; 7 bases fit TRBD1. CDR1 and CDR2 from the germline V gene are SGHTA and FQGNSA. V shed 1 base, J shed 2 bases, and the junction held 17 bases outside the gene matches. This CDR3 has 19 amino acids. CDR3 loop: CASSLELTGNGPHPYEQYF. CDR3 DNA: TGTGCCAGCAGCTTAGAGTTGACAGGGAATGGTCCGCATCCCTACGAGCAGTACTTC. The variable domain in full, with the rest retrieved from reference TRBV7-2 and TRBJ2-7, is GAGVSQSPSNKVTEKGKDVELRCDPISGHTALYWYRQSLGQGLEFLIYFQGNSAPDKSGLPSDRFSAERTGGSVSTLTIQRTQQEDSAVYLCASSLELTGNGPHPYEQYFGPGTRLTVT.

This clonotype has just a few counts. The chain links TRBV6-5 to TRBJ1-6; 8 nucleotides line up with TRBD1. Germline lookup yields CDR1 MNHEY and CDR2 SVGAGI. This CDR3 has 14 amino acids. J was trimmed by 9 bases and V by 10 bases; bases with no gene match: 11. The CDR3 DNA sequence: TGTGCCACCAGCCCCGGGACAGGAATTTCACCCCTCCACTTT. Translating gives CATSPGTGISPLHF.

The rearrangement uses TRBV27 and TRBJ1-5; the D is unclear. Germline V gives CDR1 MNHEY, CDR2 SMNVEV (reference sequence). The CDR3 has 13 amino acids. The V gene lost 7 bases and the J gene lost 1 base, with 8 bases spanning the gap. Here the CDR3 reads CASTSGSNQPQHF. DNA for the CDR3: TGTGCCAGCACAAGTGGCAGCAATCAGCCCCAGCATTTT.

CDR3 residues: CASSFVFGTVIQPSHQPQHF. CDR3 nucleotides: TGTGCCAGCAGTTTCGTTTTTGGGACAGTAATTCAACCCTCACATCAGCCCCAGCATTTT. The J gene is TRBJ1-5, the V gene TRBV12-3 or TRBV12-4; 7 bases agree with TRBD1. The CDR3 loop spans 20 amino acids. J lost 5 bases, V lost 3 bases, and 22 bases had no gene match.

This clonotype was found once. The genes are TRBV12-3 or TRBV12-4 and TRBJ1-2; TRBD1 matches at 8 bases. There are 15 residues in the CDR3. V gave up 3 bases and J gave up 8 bases; unmatched junction bases: 11. The CDR3 coding sequence is TGTGCCAGCAGTTTTGGACAGGGATTGATGTCGGGCTACACCTTC. It translates to CASSFGQGLMSGYTF.

This clonotype was observed a handful of times. The V gene is TRBV7-9, the J gene TRBJ2-7; 9 bases match TRBD1. The CDR3 length is 12 residues. Trimming cost V 9 bases and J 7 bases; bases outside gene matches: 7. Germline V lookup: CDR1 SEHNR, CDR2 FQNEAQ (reference sequence). The CDR3 sequence: CARDRGLREQYF. The DNA for the CDR3 is TGTGCCAGAGACAGGGGGTTGAGAGAGCAGTACTTC.

This clonotype was seen a few times. The chain combines TRBV7-2 with TRBJ2-3; TRBD2 might be the D (6 bases). The length of the CDR3 is 15 residues. The V end was cut by 6 bases, the J end by 0 bases, with 13 bases between. Germline V gene lookup returns CDR1 SGHTA and CDR2 FQGNSA. CDR3 sequence reads: CASRYSGTSTDTQYF. The CDR3 bases are TGTGCCAGCAGGTATAGCGGAACTAGCACAGATACGCAGTATTTT.